The rows below give T cell receptor beta chains drawn from one sample of a study of technical replicates of blood from a handful of donors. TCRdb keeps only in-frame clones here, not all; method: immunoSEQ multiplex PCR. Here the sample spans tens of thousands of clones, around nine tenths being singletons. Sequenced: T cells isolated from PBMCs. Every receptor here comes from a human donor in good health. Each CDR3 is given without its conserved first and last residue. The size of a clone is reported for some rows only, either as once, few or many, or as a class for expanded clones.

cdr3_aa v_call clone_size
ASSLEKEGTSGTYEQY TRBV11-3 NA
ASSWGGRNIQY TRBV7-9 NA
ASSATTRGLAGADETQY TRBV5-1 NA
ASSPKTATDGGNTIY TRBV4-1 NA
ASSIETAQETQY TRBV19 NA
ASRIFGEDTQY TRBV28 NA
ASSQGDNRVSFGGELF TRBV4-1 NA
ASSLVGDSYEQY TRBV7-9 NA
ASSRQGVPYEQY TRBV6-1 NA
ASSLSGDEETQY TRBV5-6 NA
ASRLAGVASQETQY TRBV5-6 NA
ASSSRRDRPLQETQY TRBV27 NA
ASKQGGANEKLF TRBV6-5 NA
ASSFLTGAGGYT TRBV7-6 NA
ASSLKMTGSEKLF TRBV5-6 NA
ASRSGVSYEQY TRBV6-1 NA
ASSEYEGRLSYEQY TRBV10-2 NA
ASSLALREKHYNEQF TRBV5-1 NA
ASSYSRGAPQH TRBV6-5 NA
ASSRQGQTSGNTIY TRBV7-9 NA
ASSQEQGANNEQF TRBV4-2 NA
ASSREEETQY TRBV2 few
ASSQSGGSGETQY TRBV4-1 NA
ASSHSAGQSYEQY TRBV4-2 NA
ASSYSRGTGNTEAF TRBV6-5 NA
SVGRGGLQETQY TRBV29-1 NA
AISRVAGADTQY TRBV10-3 NA
SAPIEETQY TRBV20-1 once
ASSYGQLNTEAF TRBV4-1 medium-sized
ASSEKGYQETQY TRBV27 NA
ASSELQGTGNTIY TRBV6-1 NA
ASSLAANTGELF TRBV7-6 NA
ASSLRRTGNNEQF TRBV7-3 NA